The sample holds many counts of the clone carrying this T cell receptor beta chain. Its antigen is still unknown. The data belong to a study of regulatory T cells in long-lasting Graves disease. General observations from the study: Compared with new cases, persistent Graves' patients showed reduced TCR diversity.

Building of the TCR beta libraries involved iRepertoire HTBI primers and Arm-PCR of CDR3 regions. MiXCR was run by TCRdb on the multiplex PCR reads, yielding one entry per CDR3 protein. The sample contains roughly 350,000 distinct CDR3 sequences, 16% of which appear only once. With V trimmed by 0 bases and J by 2 bases, 7 bases remained unmatched. Germline V gene sequence: CDR1 MNHEY, CDR2 SVGAGI. CDR3 length: 16 amino acids. The time point is: newly diagnosed GD, antithyroid drugs for less than 3 months. From PBMCs, RNA was extracted and then used to make the TCR library. Separately, the same data were catalogued under a study of T cells in Graves' hyperthyroidism and ophthalmopathy. From that study: Diagnosis relied on clinical symptoms, serum thyroxine and TRAb, thyroid ultrasound and orbital computed tomography.

The sequence came from a young woman with Graves disease. The input for sequencing was peripheral blood mononuclear cells (PBMCs), taken at new diagnosis, from a patient treated with antithyroid drugs. The genes are TRBV6-5 and TRBJ2-7; 7 bases line up with TRBD1. CDR3: CASSYSGGTGAYEQYF. DNA for the CDR3: TGTGCCAGCAGTTACTCCGGCGGTACAGGGGCCTACGAGCAGTACTTC.